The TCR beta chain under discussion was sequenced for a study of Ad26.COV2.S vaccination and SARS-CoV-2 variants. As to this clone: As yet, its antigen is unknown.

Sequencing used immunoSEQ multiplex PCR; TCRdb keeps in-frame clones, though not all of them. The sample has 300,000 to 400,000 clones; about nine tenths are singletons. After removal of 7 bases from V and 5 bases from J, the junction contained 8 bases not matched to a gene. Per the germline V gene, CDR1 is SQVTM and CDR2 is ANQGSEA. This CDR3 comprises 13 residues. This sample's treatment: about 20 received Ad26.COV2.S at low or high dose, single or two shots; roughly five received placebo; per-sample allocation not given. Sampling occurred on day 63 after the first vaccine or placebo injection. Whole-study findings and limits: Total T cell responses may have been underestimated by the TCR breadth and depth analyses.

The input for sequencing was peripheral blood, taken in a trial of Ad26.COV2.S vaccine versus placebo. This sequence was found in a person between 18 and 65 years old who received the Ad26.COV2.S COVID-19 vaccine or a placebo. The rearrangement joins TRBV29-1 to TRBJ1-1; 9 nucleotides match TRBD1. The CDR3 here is CSGRDRVVTEAFF. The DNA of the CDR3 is TGCAGCGGCCGGGACAGGGTTGTTACTGAAGCTTTCTTT.